The clone carrying this TCR beta chain was seen repeatedly, ten times or more. The CDR3 consists of 14 residues. The germline V gene encodes CDR1 DFQATT and CDR2 SNEGSKA (reference sequence). Trimming cost V 2 bases and J 3 bases, with 11 bases left between them. These data are taken from a study of spatial heterogeneity in lung cancer. Regarding time point: sample taken at primary tumor resection. Whole RNA came from tumor, nontumor lung or frozen PBMC and was sequenced without being sorted. TCRdb itself ran the 5' RACE reads through MiXCR, one entry per CDR3 protein. Here the sample spans about 48,000 distinct CDR3 sequences, approximately 5.7% being singletons.

Specimen: PBMCs, collected at surgery. This chain connects TRBV20-1 to TRBJ1-5; no clear D. The source is a male donor with early-stage non-small cell lung cancer. The CDR3 coding sequence is TGCAGTGCTAGACTGGGTTTGGTCAATCAGCCCCAGCATTTT. It is translated as CSARLGLVNQPQHF.